The 14 T cell receptor beta chains presented below share a single source sample, sequenced in a study of spatial heterogeneity in lung cancer (dated by TCRdb to about 2019). The study at large found these results: The tumor nonsynonymous mutation count correlated with the number of expanded intratumoral alpha and beta TCRs.

Library creation used 5' RACE. Sequencing was carried out with a NextSeq 500. The public reads were quality trimmed at Q25 with fastp and then assembled into clones with MiXCR by TCRdb, keeping productive beta chains. A single entry per CDR3 protein holds the most common genes and DNA from its merged rows. Counted in this sample were about 13,000 distinct CDR3 sequences; roughly 6% of them appeared once. The ten largest clones represent approximately 10% of the sample. The time point label, as the study defines it: sample taken at primary tumor resection. Antigens of these TCRs are unknown. Material: lung tumor tissue, obtained at surgery. All receptors come from a female donor with early-stage non-small cell lung cancer.

Judged by abundance, this clonotype is medium-sized. The library was prepared for alpha chains; this beta chain is a stray read, so its frequency means little. This chain joins TRBV18 and TRBJ2-3, with 13 bases fitting TRBD2. CDR1 is KGHSH and CDR2 is LQKENI in the germline V gene. The CDR3 has 15 residues. J gave up 3 bases and V 4 bases, and 1 base lay outside the gene matches. CDR3 loop: CASSLGLAGTDTQYF. As DNA, the CDR3 is TGTGCCAGCTCACTGGGACTAGCGGGGACAGATACGCAGTATTTT.

This clonotype has at least ten counts. Since it is a stray read in a library aimed at alpha chains, this beta chain has a size that is not meaningful. The V and J genes are TRBV6-5 and TRBJ2-1; D not resolved. Per the germline V gene, CDR1 is MNHEY and CDR2 is SVGAGI. The CDR3 covers 15 residues. Trimming took 7 bases from V and 0 from J, leaving 13 bases between them. In DNA form, the CDR3 reads TGTGCCAGCAAGCAGACCCCCAGCTCCTACAATGAGCAGTTCTTC. Translated: CASKQTPSSYNEQFF.

This clonotype was detected once. The library was designed around alpha chains, so this beta chain is a stray read whose abundance carries little weight. This chain joins TRBV5-6 and TRBJ1-2; a possible D gene is TRBD1 (5 bases). Germline-derived CDR1 and CDR2 are SGHDT and YYEEEE. The V end lost 4 bases, the J end lost 4 bases, and 11 bases lay between the germline ends. The CDR3 covers 13 residues. CDR3 nucleotide sequence: TGTGCCAGCAGCGAACGGGGCTTCTATGGCTACACCTTC. Protein sequence: CASSERGFYGYTF.

This clonotype has at least ten counts. This beta chain appears as a stray read in a library generated for alpha chains; its size is not informative. The genes are TRBV7-9 and TRBJ2-5, with D perhaps matching TRBD2 (6 bases). Germline loops: CDR1 SEHNR, CDR2 FQNEAQ (reference sequence). Trimming cost V 3 bases and J 5 bases, with 16 bases left between them. The length of the CDR3 is 15 residues. This chain's CDR3 is CASSFRTNTKETQYF. CDR3 in DNA: TGTGCCAGCAGCTTCCGGACTAATACAAAGGAGACCCAGTACTTC. The full variable domain, its missing parts supplied by reference TRBV7-9 and TRBJ2-5, is DTGVSQNPRHKITKRGQNVTFRCDPISEHNRLYWYRQTLGQGPEFLTYFQNEAQLEKSRLLSDRFSAERPKGSFSTLEIQRTEQGDSAMYLCASSFRTNTKETQYFGPGTRLLVL.

This clonotype was picked up many times. Because this beta chain is a stray read in a library intended to capture alpha chains, its abundance should not be given much weight. The chain joins TRBV5-6 to TRBJ2-5; the D gene is possibly TRBD2 (5 bases). Germline CDR1 is SGHDT and CDR2 is YYEEEE. CDR3 length: 12 amino acids. Trimming removed 0 bases from V and 11 bases from J, with 11 bases in between. CDR3 in amino acids: CASSLGTLIQYF. The CDR3 region has the DNA TGTGCCAGCAGCTTGGGGACTTTAATTCAGTACTTC.

This clonotype was counted at least ten times. This beta chain is an off-target read within a library intended for alpha chains, so its frequency means little. The chain joins TRBV12-3 or TRBV12-4 to TRBJ1-1; D is unclear. The V end was cut by 0 bases, the J end by 12 bases, with 20 bases between. The CDR3 runs 15 residues. The CDR3 is CASSLALIGRREPFF. CDR3 nucleotides: TGTGCCAGCAGTTTAGCGCTAATTGGGCGGCGGGAGCCTTTCTTT.

This clonotype has at least ten counts. The library was prepared for alpha chains; this beta chain is a stray read, so its frequency means little. The rearrangement links TRBV12-3 or TRBV12-4 to TRBJ2-1; D gene unclear. V was clipped by 3 bases and J by 6 bases, with 3 bases between them. This CDR3 is built from 11 residues. The DNA of the CDR3 is TGTGCCAGCAGTTTGCCCAATGAGCAGTTCTTC. Protein sequence: CASSLPNEQFF.

The sample holds many counts of this clonotype. This beta chain is an unintended read in a library built for alpha chains; its size means little. The chain couples TRBV20-1 to TRBJ1-6, with D unclear. V lost 7 bases and J lost 1, with 5 bases in between. There are 12 residues in the CDR3. Germline V gene sequence: CDR1 DFQATT, CDR2 SNEGSKA (reference sequence). CDR3 loop: CSEESYNSPLHF. CDR3 coding DNA: TGCAGTGAGGAATCCTATAATTCACCCCTCCACTTT.

At least ten counts were recorded for this clonotype. Because this beta chain is a stray read in a library intended to capture alpha chains, its abundance should not be given much weight. The genes are TRBV2 and TRBJ2-3; D could derive from TRBD1 or TRBD2 (5 bases each). This CDR3 region has 12 residues. Trimming took 7 bases from V and 6 from J, leaving 11 bases between them. Germline-derived CDR1 and CDR2 are SNHLY and FYNNEI. CDR3 nucleotides: TGTGCCAGCAATTTGGGGGTGGATACGCAGTATTTT. It yields the protein CASNLGVDTQYF.

This clonotype was recorded many times. Since it is a stray read in a library aimed at alpha chains, this beta chain has a size that is not meaningful. The chain employs TRBV13 and TRBJ2-2, with D possibly matching TRBD2 (7 bases). V gave up 3 bases and J gave up 3 bases, with 17 bases separating them. Germline-derived CDR1 and CDR2 are PRHDT and FYEKMQ (reference sequence). The CDR3 loop spans 17 amino acids. CDR3 coding DNA: TGTGCCAGCAGCTTCTTCGGGGGGCCCCCCCACACCGGGGAGCTGTTTTTT. Translated, it gives CASSFFGGPPHTGELFF.

This clonotype has ten or more counts. This beta chain is a stray sequence in a library constructed for alpha chains; its clone size is not meaningful. This chain connects TRBV14 to TRBJ2-1; tentatively, D is TRBD1 or TRBD2 (7 bases each). The CDR3 spans 16 residues. V was pared by 4 bases and J by 6 bases, with 19 bases between. Germline CDR1 SGHDN, CDR2 FVKESK. The CDR3 sequence: CASSPPTGWGGNEQFF. The CDR3 bases are TGTGCCAGCAGCCCCCCGACAGGGTGGGGGGGCAATGAGCAGTTCTTC.

This clonotype was counted ten times or more. Found in a library prepared for alpha chains, this beta chain is an off-target read, and its abundance has little meaning. The chain links TRBV28 to TRBJ1-2, with unresolved D. Germline lookup yields CDR1 MDHEN and CDR2 SYDVKM. Trimming cost V 4 bases and J 3 bases, with 18 bases left between them. The CDR3 contains 16 residues. CDR3 DNA: TGTGCCAGCAGTTCGTACTGGGCCGCGCGAGACTATGGCTACACCTTC. It is translated as CASSSYWAARDYGYTF.

This clonotype came up many times. The library was designed around alpha chains, so this beta chain is a stray read whose abundance carries little weight. This sequence joins TRBV5-3 and TRBJ2-1; 7 bases are shared with TRBD1. TRBV5-3 is labeled an ORF, and its function is uncertain. CDR3 size: 16 residues. After removal of 5 bases from V and 1 base from J, the junction contained 9 bases not matched to a gene. CDR3 nucleotides: TGTGCCAGAAGACCTGGACAGGCCATTTCCTACAATGAGCAGTTCTTC. It specifies CARRPGQAISYNEQFF.

The table lists this clonotype with many counts. This beta chain came through as a stray read in a library set up for alpha chains, and its size says little. The chain recombines TRBV19 with TRBJ1-2; unclear D gene. V lost 4 bases to trimming and J lost 7 bases, with 13 bases between them. The CDR3 totals 13 residues. Germline V gene data show CDR1 as LNHDA and CDR2 as SQIVND (reference sequence). DNA for the CDR3: TGTGCCAGTAGTAGTGCCTGGACGGGTGGCTACACCTTC. Translation: CASSSAWTGGYTF.